This is a list of T cell receptor beta chains from one sample in a study of CD8 T cells in Susac syndrome. TCRdb called the immunoSEQ multiplex PCR reads again in MiXCR, with one record for every CDR3 protein. Of 110,000 or so distinct CDR3 sequences in the sample, roughly 92% are singletons; the top ten hold approximately 0.13%. The sample consisted of CD8+ T cells from PBMCs. These receptors originate from a human donor in good health. Each CDR3 is given with its conserved first and last residue. A D gene is named only where the DNA matches it firmly. Rows may omit the clone size; those that give it use once, few, many or a size class.

CDR3 protein | CDR3 DNA | J gene | clone size | V gene | D gene
CASRRQGLLYNEQFF | TGTGCCAGCAGGCGACAGGGTCTATTATACAATGAGCAGTTCTTC | TRBJ2-1 | - | TRBV12-3/TRBV12-4 | TRBD1
CAWTPGGDTQYF | TGTGCCTGGACTCCCGGGGGGGATACGCAGTATTTT | TRBJ2-3 | once | TRBV30 | TRBD2
CASARSLASQGEQYF | TGCGCCAGCGCCCGAAGTCTAGCGTCCCAAGGGGAGCAGTACTTC | TRBJ2-7 | - | TRBV5-1 | -
CASSYSLGNTEAFF | TGTGCCAGCAGTTACTCGTTGGGGAACACTGAAGCTTTCTTT | TRBJ1-1 | - | TRBV6-2/TRBV6-3 | -
CASSSGQGILNYGYTF | TGTGCCAGCAGTTCGGGACAGGGGATATTAAACTATGGCTACACCTTC | TRBJ1-2 | - | TRBV5-4 | TRBD1
CSVRQGVDTEAFF | TGCAGCGTCCGCCAGGGAGTAGACACTGAAGCTTTCTTT | TRBJ1-1 | - | TRBV29-1 | -
CASSSAGSGAGVHEQYF | TGTGCCAGTAGTTCGGCTGGCTCGGGGGCAGGAGTACACGAGCAGTACTTC | TRBJ2-7 | - | TRBV19 | -
CASSSRWDSLGETQYF | TGTGCCAGCAGCTCCCGATGGGACAGCCTTGGAGAGACCCAGTACTTC | TRBJ2-5 | - | TRBV7-2 | TRBD1
CSVRTGGDVAEAFF | TGCAGCGTCCGGACAGGGGGCGACGTCGCTGAAGCTTTCTTT | TRBJ1-1 | - | TRBV29-1 | TRBD1
CASSPSQGPNQPQHF | TGTGCCAGCTCACCATCACAGGGACCCAATCAGCCCCAGCATTTT | TRBJ1-5 | - | TRBV18 | -
CSARGLTYNEQFF | TGCAGTGCTAGGGGACTAACCTACAATGAGCAGTTCTTC | TRBJ2-1 | - | TRBV20-1 | TRBD2